This TCR beta chain was retrieved from a study of T cell clonotyping in hematopoietic cell transplantation. Recipients were bled about 28 days pretransplant and at posttransplant days 30, 100, 180. TCRdb keeps only in-frame clones here, not all; method: immunoSEQ multiplex PCR. This table has 7,000 or so clones, 75% to 90% appearing once. Note on this clone: Germline and junction disagree at one end, which may indicate a read error.

This specimen was PBMCs, taken 30 days after allogeneic stem cell transplant. The sequence came from a female patient between 50 and 60 years old who had an allogeneic stem cell transplant from an unrelated donor, so the T cells may come from the graft donor. Some clones in this sample may be carry-over from other donors' samples.

CDR3 residues: CAIKAEGSTIYF. The CDR3 DNA is TGTGCCATCAAGGCCGAGGGAAGCACCATATATTTT. This sequence joins TRBV10-3 and TRBJ1-3; D is undetermined. Germline V CDR1 and CDR2: ENHRY, SYGVKD. The CDR3 consists of 12 residues.